This TCR beta chain stems from a study of OX40 agonist ivuxolimab in advanced cancers. Study at large: It was ivuxolimab, an agonistic anti-OX40 (CD134) antibody, that patients were treated with.

The assay was immunoSEQ multiplex PCR, and TCRdb's table has in-frame clones only and misses some. There are fewer than 55,000 clones in the sample; over 80% occur only once, and around 11% lies in the top ten. This clone has a handful of counts. Its target is not known. The study's findings and limits: What antigens the expanded peripheral T cells recognized was never established.

The sequenced sample was CD4+ or CD8+ T cells sorted from blood, obtained in a trial of the OX40 agonist ivuxolimab. The origin of this receptor is an adult with an advanced solid tumor such as melanoma, head and neck, liver or kidney cancer.

The DNA for the CDR3 is TGCGCCAGCAGCCTAGGGAGTTTCAATTCACCCCTCCACTTT. Encoded protein: CASSLGSFNSPLHF. The chain couples TRBV10-2 to TRBJ1-6; the D is unclear. The CDR3 consists of 14 residues. The germline V gene has CDR1 WSHSY and CDR2 SAAADI. With 6 bases removed from V and 7 bases from J, the gap between germline ends came to 13 bases.